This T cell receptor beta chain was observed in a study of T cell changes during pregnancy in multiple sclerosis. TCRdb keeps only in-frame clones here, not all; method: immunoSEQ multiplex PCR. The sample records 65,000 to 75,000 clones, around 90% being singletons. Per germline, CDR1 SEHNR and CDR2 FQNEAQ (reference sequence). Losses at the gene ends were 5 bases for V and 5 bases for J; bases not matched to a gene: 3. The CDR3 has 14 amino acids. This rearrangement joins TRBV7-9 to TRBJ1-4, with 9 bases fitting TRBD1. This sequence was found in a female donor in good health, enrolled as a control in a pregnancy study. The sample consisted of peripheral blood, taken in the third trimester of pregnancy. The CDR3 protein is CASSRTGVNEKLFF. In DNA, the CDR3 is TGTGCCAGCAGCCGGACAGGGGTGAATGAAAAACTGTTTTTT.